This T cell receptor beta chain was documented in a study of cytomegalovirus exposure and HLA in healthy donors. Study results and limitations: Sequencing likely produced, as an artifact, a cluster of highly shared sequence variants. A classifier reportedly called cytomegalovirus status with high sensitivity and specificity.

Details on this clone: Its antigen remains unknown.

V lost 6 bases to trimming and J lost 2 bases; unmatched junction nucleotides: 9. Germline V gene lookup returns CDR1 SNHLY and CDR2 FYNNEI. The CDR3 is made up of 16 amino acids. Vbeta (60) and Jbeta (13) primers were used in the PCR. The table came from immunoSEQ multiplex PCR; TCRdb's copy has only in-frame clones and leaves some out. Of roughly 180,000 clones listed, 84% are singletons. This receptor was taken from a man in his thirties or forties in good health and CMV-seronegative. The chain combines TRBV2 with TRBJ1-1, with TRBD1 identical over 10 bases. The sequenced sample was PBMCs. As DNA, the CDR3 is TGTGCCAGCAGCGAGGGGACAGGGGAAATAAACACTGAAGCTTTCTTT. The encoded protein is CASSEGTGEINTEAFF.